This T cell receptor beta chain is drawn from a study of T cells in Graves' hyperthyroidism and ophthalmopathy (dated by TCRdb to 2018 to 2020). Context from the whole study: Peripheral blood samples were taken at initial diagnosis, before any treatment was given. TCR V-J signatures able to tell the groups apart were searched for in a discovery cohort of 95 or so patients, of whom over 40 had Graves' ophthalmopathy and around 56 had stable Graves' hyperthyroidism. An independent validation cohort of about 19 hyperthyroidism patients and over 15 patients who later progressed to ophthalmopathy tested prospective prediction of ophthalmopathy. For training and testing, the 100 patients in the discovery cohort were randomly divided in a 7:3 ratio. In addition, the study compared T-cell repertoires in thyroid tissue and in blood from about six Graves' hyperthyroidism patients. After blood sampling, hyperthyroidism patients were treated with methimazole at a starting dose of 30 mg daily, and ophthalmopathy patients were treated with high-dose intravenous methylprednisolone. The paper describes TCR Vbeta CDR3 sequencing of 135 peripheral blood samples, made up of fewer than 50 ophthalmopathy patients, 70 to 75 hyperthyroidism patients and roughly 17 progressor patients.

TCR beta CDR3 regions were amplified from RNA transcripts. The first round of RT-PCR for the TCR CDR3 was performed with the HTBI primer set and the Qiagen OneStep RT-PCR kit. The libraries were constructed in a second round of multiplex PCR and then size-selected and purified. Sequencing of the libraries was done on an Illumina HiSeq2000 using paired-end 100 bp reads. Per the original workflow: Raw data were processed with SOAPnuke, discarding reads with adapters, uncalled bases, mean Phred below 15, or no exact constant-primer or identifier match. COPE v1.2.5 was used to merge the high-quality paired reads, and each unique nucleotide sequence was defined as a clonotype. MiTCR v1.1 was used to align clonotypes to the IMGT TRBV, TRBD and TRBJ reference segments. Only V-J combinations with frequency above 0.0001, covering about 99% of repertoires, were analysed. The TCS score was defined as the ratio of F50 (clonal expansion) to E x V (chaos), calculated using BLOSUM62-based TCRdist between CDR3 peptides within each V-J. Welch's t-statistics and random forest reduced around 550 V-J features to some 14, which were used in a naive Bayes classifier (R e1071). TCRdb reprocessed the public reads (quality trimming at Q25 with fastp, clone calling with MiXCR) and kept in-frame beta chains. CDR3 protein duplicates are merged, each entry listing the most common genes and DNA. The V and J calls reflect TCRdb's pipeline rather than the authors' work. Present in this sample are some 760,000 distinct CDR3 sequences, around 15% of which were seen just once. The top ten constitute approximately 10% of the sample.

The germline V and J ends show losses of 6 bases and 9 bases respectively, and no gene match explains 12 bases of the junction. Including cysteine and phenylalanine, the CDR3 has 13 amino acids. Here the CDR3 DNA is all that survives: 39 bases in frame from base 1. Based on the germline V gene (reference sequence), the CDR1 and CDR2 sequences are GTSNPN and SVGIG. Stable Graves' hyperthyroidism was defined as no progression to ophthalmopathy during 18 months of follow-up. The hyperthyroidism patients were between 18 and 65 years old and newly diagnosed, with a disease duration of less than 2 months. The study excluded patients with uncontrolled infections, other autoimmune diseases, pregnancy or lactation. Diagnoses were established on the basis of clinical symptoms, serum thyroxine and TRAb, thyroid ultrasound, and orbital computed tomography. PBMCs were isolated from about 9.2 ml of fresh peripheral blood by Ficoll-Paque density gradient centrifugation. Total RNA was extracted using Trizol reagent, and RNA quality was assessed on an Agilent 2100 Bioanalyzer.

This clonotype was seen at least ten times. The antigen this receptor binds is unknown. The input lacks base qualities; no much larger clone sits a single base away. What the study reported, not specific to this receptor: Most expanded thyroid clonotypes (frequency above 0.001) were also detected in blood, suggesting blood repertoires may reflect thyroid immune responses. A 13 V-J signature model separated ophthalmopathy from stable hyperthyroidism, with roughly 88% sensitivity and 81.08% specificity in cross-validation and 80%/75% in testing. In validation, progression to ophthalmopathy was predicted by the model with around 71% sensitivity and roughly 76% specificity, a median of approximately 7.1 months before onset. No statistical method was used to fix the sample size in advance, and group allocation was not hidden from the investigators.

The material sequenced was blood. The rearrangement joined TRBV30 to TRBJ1-2; 8 junctional bases match TRBD1. The source is a woman aged 18-30 years with Graves' hyperthyroidism. The CDR3 region reads CACRLRQGPRYTF. The sequenced DNA is TGTGCCTGCAGGCTTCGACAGGGGCCCCGCTACACCTTC.